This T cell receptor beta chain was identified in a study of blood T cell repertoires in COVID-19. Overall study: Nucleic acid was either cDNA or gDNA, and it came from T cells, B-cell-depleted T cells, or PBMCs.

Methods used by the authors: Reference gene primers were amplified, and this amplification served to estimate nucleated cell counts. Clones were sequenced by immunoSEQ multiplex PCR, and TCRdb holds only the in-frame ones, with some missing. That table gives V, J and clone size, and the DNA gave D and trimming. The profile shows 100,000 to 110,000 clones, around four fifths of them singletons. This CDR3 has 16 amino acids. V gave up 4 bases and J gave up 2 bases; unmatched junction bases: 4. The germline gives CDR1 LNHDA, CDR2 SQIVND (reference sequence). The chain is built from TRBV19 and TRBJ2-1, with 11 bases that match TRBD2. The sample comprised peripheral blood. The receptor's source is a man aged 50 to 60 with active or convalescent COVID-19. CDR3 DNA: TGTGCCAGTAGTACCCCTAGCGGGAGGACCTACAATGAGCAGTTCTTC. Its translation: CASSTPSGRTYNEQFF. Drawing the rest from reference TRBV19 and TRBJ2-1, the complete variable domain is DGGITQSPKYLFRKEGQNVTLSCEQNLNHDAMYWYRQDPGQGLRLIYYSQIVNDFQKGDIAEGYSVSREKKESFPLTVTSAQKNPTAFYLCASSTPSGRTYNEQFFGPGTRLTVL.